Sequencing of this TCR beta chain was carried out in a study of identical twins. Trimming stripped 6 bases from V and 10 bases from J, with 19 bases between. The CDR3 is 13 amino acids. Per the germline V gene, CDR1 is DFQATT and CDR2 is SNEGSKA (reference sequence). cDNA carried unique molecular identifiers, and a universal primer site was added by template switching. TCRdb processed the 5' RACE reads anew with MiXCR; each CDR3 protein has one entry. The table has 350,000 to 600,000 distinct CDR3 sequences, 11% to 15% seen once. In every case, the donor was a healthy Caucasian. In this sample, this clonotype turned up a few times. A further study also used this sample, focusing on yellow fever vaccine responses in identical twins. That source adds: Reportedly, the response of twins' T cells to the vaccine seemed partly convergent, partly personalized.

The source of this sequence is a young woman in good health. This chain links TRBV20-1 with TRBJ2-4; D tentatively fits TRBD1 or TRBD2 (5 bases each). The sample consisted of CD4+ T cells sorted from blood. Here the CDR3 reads CSAPKRGSDIQYF. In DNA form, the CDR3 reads TGCAGTGCCCCGAAACGGGGCTCGGATATTCAGTACTTC.